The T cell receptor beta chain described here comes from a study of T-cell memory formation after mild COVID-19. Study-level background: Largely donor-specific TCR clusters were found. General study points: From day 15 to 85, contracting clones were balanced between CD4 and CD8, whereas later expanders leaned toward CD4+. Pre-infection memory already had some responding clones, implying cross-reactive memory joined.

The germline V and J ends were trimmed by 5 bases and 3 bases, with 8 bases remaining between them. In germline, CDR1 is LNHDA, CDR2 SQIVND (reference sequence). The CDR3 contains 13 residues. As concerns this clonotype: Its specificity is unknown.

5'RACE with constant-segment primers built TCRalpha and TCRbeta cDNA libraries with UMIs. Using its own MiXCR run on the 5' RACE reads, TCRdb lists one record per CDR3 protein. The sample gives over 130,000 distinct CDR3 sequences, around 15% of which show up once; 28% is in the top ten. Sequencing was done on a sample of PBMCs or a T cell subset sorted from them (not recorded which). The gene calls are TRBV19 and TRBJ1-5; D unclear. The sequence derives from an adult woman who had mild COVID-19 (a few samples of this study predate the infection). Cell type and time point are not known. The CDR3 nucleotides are TGTGCCAGTAGTTTCAGCCTCAATCAGCCCCAGCATTTT. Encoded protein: CASSFSLNQPQHF.